This TCR beta chain was sequenced during a study of CD8+ T cells in alopecia areata. Study background: Patients given treatment had severity scored by the percentage of scalp area affected.

The authors extracted RNA and reverse transcribed it into cDNA as the sequencing template. Generated by immunoSEQ multiplex PCR, the TCRdb table keeps only in-frame clones and is missing some. Among some 120,000 clones listed, over 60% were seen once. Treatment described: oral pan-JAK inhibitor, 5-10 mg twice daily. Patients with alopecia areata provided lesional scalp punch biopsies as well as peripheral blood. The material was CD4+ T cells sorted from blood, obtained at week 4, from a patient treated with tofacitinib. This sequence originates from a human donor with alopecia areata.

CDR3 residues: CATSIRQGLQETQYF. Written as DNA, the CDR3 is TGTGCCACCAGCATCCGACAGGGACTTCAAGAGACCCAGTACTTC. The chain combines TRBV15 with TRBJ2-5; D might be TRBD1 (7 bases). The CDR3 covers 15 residues. Germline assignment: CDR1 LNHNV and CDR2 YYDKDF (reference sequence). V shed 4 bases and J shed 2 bases, with 14 bases lying between them.